Listed below are T cell receptor beta chains from one sample, sequenced in a study of blood T cell repertoires in COVID-19. Method: immunoSEQ multiplex PCR; TCRdb's copy keeps in-frame clones and lacks some. Seen here are about 130,000 clones, approximately 84% observed once, and the top ten hold about an eighth. The source material was peripheral blood. Receptors originate from a woman between 25 and 40 years old who had recovered from COVID-19. Each CDR3 is given with its conserved first and last residue. Each record gives: clone size, J gene, V gene, D gene, CDR3 protein, CDR3 DNA. The D gene is left open where the match is weak. Only part of the rows carry a size: once, few, many, or a class if the clone is expanded.

abundance: NA; j_gene: TRBJ1-4; v_gene: TRBV27; d_gene: NA; CDR3aa: CASSFSGVPNEKLFF; CDR3nt: TGTGCCAGCAGTTTCTCAGGGGTACCTAATGAAAAACTGTTTTTT
abundance: NA; j_gene: TRBJ2-2; v_gene: TRBV18; d_gene: TRBD2; CDR3aa: CASSLGLAGGLITGELFF; CDR3nt: TGTGCCAGCTCCCTTGGACTAGCGGGAGGACTAATCACCGGGGAGCTGTTTTTT
abundance: NA; j_gene: TRBJ2-7; v_gene: TRBV27; d_gene: TRBD2; CDR3aa: CASSLRLAGEQYF; CDR3nt: TGTGCCAGCAGTTTAAGACTAGCGGGCGAGCAGTACTTC
abundance: NA; j_gene: TRBJ2-1; v_gene: TRBV7-2; d_gene: TRBD2; CDR3aa: CASSSLAGGYNEQFF; CDR3nt: TGTGCCAGCAGCTCACTAGCGGGGGGTTACAATGAGCAGTTCTTC
abundance: NA; j_gene: TRBJ2-3; v_gene: TRBV7-9; d_gene: TRBD2; CDR3aa: CASSLNTRAGDTDTQYF; CDR3nt: TGTGCCAGCAGCCTCAATACTCGAGCGGGGGACACAGATACGCAGTATTTT
abundance: NA; j_gene: TRBJ2-7; v_gene: TRBV15; d_gene: NA; CDR3aa: CATSRDLVTGSLPYEQYF; CDR3nt: TGTGCCACCAGCAGAGATTTGGTGACAGGCTCCCTACCCTACGAGCAGTACTTC
abundance: few; j_gene: TRBJ2-7; v_gene: TRBV5-1; d_gene: NA; CDR3aa: CASSATVRSGEQYF; CDR3nt: TGCGCCAGCAGCGCGACAGTCCGGTCAGGCGAGCAGTACTTC
abundance: NA; j_gene: TRBJ1-3; v_gene: TRBV11-2; d_gene: NA; CDR3aa: CASSFQRDSGNTIYF; CDR3nt: TGTGCCAGCAGCTTCCAACGGGACTCTGGAAACACCATATATTTT
abundance: NA; j_gene: TRBJ2-3; v_gene: TRBV7-3; d_gene: NA; CDR3aa: CASSFVGQRTDTQYF; CDR3nt: TGTGCCAGCAGCTTCGTTGGGCAACGCACAGATACGCAGTATTTT
abundance: NA; j_gene: TRBJ1-2; v_gene: TRBV10-3; d_gene: NA; CDR3aa: CAISESGTGNGYTF; CDR3nt: TGTGCCATCAGTGAGTCGGGAACAGGGAATGGCTACACCTTC
abundance: once; j_gene: TRBJ1-1; v_gene: TRBV5-1; d_gene: NA; CDR3aa: CASSLAGRAGNTEAFF; CDR3nt: TGCGCCAGCAGCTTGGCGGGGAGGGCTGGGAACACTGAAGCTTTCTTT
abundance: NA; j_gene: TRBJ1-1; v_gene: TRBV9; d_gene: NA; CDR3aa: CASSVDGGAVATEAFF; CDR3nt: TGTGCCAGCAGCGTAGATGGGGGGGCAGTGGCCACTGAAGCTTTCTTT
abundance: NA; j_gene: TRBJ1-2; v_gene: TRBV27; d_gene: TRBD1; CDR3aa: CASSSGQVQGYTF; CDR3nt: TGTGCCAGCAGTTCTGGACAGGTTCAGGGCTACACCTTC